Listed below are T cell receptor beta chains from one sample, sequenced in a study of blood T cell repertoires in COVID-19. Profiling relied on immunoSEQ multiplex PCR, and the TCRdb table lists in-frame clones only, not all of them. This sample has just over 250,000 clones, with 88% found just once. Sample: peripheral blood. The source is a man in his sixties who had recovered from COVID-19. The CDR3 runs from the conserved cysteine through the conserved F or W. A D gene is named only where the DNA matches it firmly. Some rows have no size entry. The others give once, few or many, or a class for an expanded clone.

>TRBJ2-7|NA|TRBD1|TRBV4-2
CASSPDRGKGYEQYF
TGTGCCAGCAGCCCTGACAGGGGGAAAGGTTACGAGCAGTACTTC
>TRBJ2-5|once|TRBD2|TRBV5-1
CASTVPGLAGDRGETQYF
TGCGCCAGCACCGTTCCGGGACTAGCGGGGGATCGGGGAGAGACCCAGTACTTC
>TRBJ2-6|NA|TRBD1|TRBV3-1/TRBV3-2
CASSQDKTGACSGANVLTF
TGTGCCAGCAGCCAAGATAAAACAGGGGCTTGCTCTGGGGCCAACGTCCTGACTTTC
>TRBJ2-7|NA|TRBD1|TRBV27
CASRPPGGANEQYF
TGTGCCAGCAGGCCCCCAGGGGGCGCGAACGAGCAGTACTTC
>TRBJ2-7|NA|TRBD1|TRBV7-9
CASSPGTGSREQYF
TGTGCCAGCAGCCCAGGGACAGGGTCTCGAGAGCAGTACTTC
>TRBJ2-1|NA|NA|TRBV5-1
CASSSLVYNEQFF
TGCGCCAGCAGCTCGCTAGTTTACAATGAGCAGTTCTTC
>TRBJ1-1|NA|TRBD1|TRBV18
CASSPKQGAMNTEAFF
TGTGCCAGCTCACCAAAACAGGGGGCCATGAACACTGAAGCTTTCTTT
>TRBJ1-5|NA|NA|TRBV10-3
CAISEAGPYNQPQHF
TGTGCCATCAGTGAAGCAGGGCCCTACAATCAGCCCCAGCATTTT
>TRBJ1-5|few|NA|TRBV20-1
CSARVGQPQHF
TGCAGTGCTAGAGTCGGTCAGCCCCAGCATTTT
>TRBJ2-5|NA|TRBD1|TRBV10-1
CASRQAGGETQYF
TGCGCCAGCAGGCAGGCAGGGGGAGAGACCCAGTACTTC
>TRBJ2-3|NA|NA|TRBV9
CASSPRPATDTQYF
TGTGCCAGCAGCCCCAGGCCCGCCACAGATACGCAGTATTTT